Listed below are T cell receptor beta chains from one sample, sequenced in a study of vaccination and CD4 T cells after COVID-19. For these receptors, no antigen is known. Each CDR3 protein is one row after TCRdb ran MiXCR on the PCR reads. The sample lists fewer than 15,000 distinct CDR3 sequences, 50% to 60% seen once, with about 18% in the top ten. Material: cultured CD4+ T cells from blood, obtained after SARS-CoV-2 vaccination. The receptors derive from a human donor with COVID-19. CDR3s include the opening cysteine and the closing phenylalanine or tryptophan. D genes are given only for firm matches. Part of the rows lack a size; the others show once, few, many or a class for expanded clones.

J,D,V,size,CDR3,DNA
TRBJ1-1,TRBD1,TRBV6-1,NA,CASSTTGGTEAFF,TGTGCCAGCAGCACGACAGGGGGCACTGAAGCTTTCTTT
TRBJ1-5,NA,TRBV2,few,CASNSDYNQPQHF,TGTGCCAGCAATTCGGATTATAATCAGCCCCAGCATTTT
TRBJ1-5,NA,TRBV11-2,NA,CASSLDGAGMNQPQHF,TGTGCCAGCAGCTTAGATGGGGCAGGAATGAATCAGCCCCAGCATTTT
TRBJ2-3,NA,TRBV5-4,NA,CASSYGGPGTDTQYF,TGTGCCAGCAGCTATGGGGGGCCGGGCACAGATACGCAGTATTTT
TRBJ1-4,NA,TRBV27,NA,CASSSVSSRHEKLFF,TGTGCCAGCAGTTCCGTGTCGTCCCGACATGAAAAACTGTTTTTT
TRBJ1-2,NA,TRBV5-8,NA,CASSIRVYGYTF,TGTGCCAGCAGTATCAGGGTTTATGGCTACACCTTC
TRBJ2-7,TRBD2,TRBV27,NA,CASCFSGGNEQYF,TGTGCCAGCTGTTTTAGCGGGGGTAACGAGCAGTACTTC
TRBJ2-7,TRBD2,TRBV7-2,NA,CASSLDSGGSYEQYF,TGTGCCAGCAGCTTAGACAGCGGGGGCTCCTACGAGCAGTACTTC
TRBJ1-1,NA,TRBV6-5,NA,CASSYSKGTSAAEAFF,TGTGCCAGCAGTTACTCGAAAGGGACGTCGGCAGCTGAAGCTTTCTTT
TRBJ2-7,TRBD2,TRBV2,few,CASQRLAGASYEQYF,TGTGCCAGCCAAAGACTAGCGGGGGCATCCTACGAGCAGTACTTC
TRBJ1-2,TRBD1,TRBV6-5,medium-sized,CASSYSDRGLSGYTF,TGTGCCAGCAGTTACTCGGACAGGGGGCTATCGGGCTACACCTTC
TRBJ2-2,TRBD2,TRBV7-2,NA,CASSLSGLANTGELFF,TGTGCCAGCAGCTTATCGGGACTAGCGAACACCGGGGAGCTGTTTTTT
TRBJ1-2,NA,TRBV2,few,CASRYDTGSSNYGYTF,TGTGCCAGCCGATACGACACAGGGTCGAGTAACTATGGCTACACCTTC
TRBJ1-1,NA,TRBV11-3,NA,CASSSSGVNTEAFF,TGTGCCAGCAGCTCCTCAGGGGTAAACACTGAAGCTTTCTTT
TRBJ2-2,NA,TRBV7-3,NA,CASSFQGSTGELFF,TGTGCCAGCAGCTTCCAGGGGAGCACCGGGGAGCTGTTTTTT
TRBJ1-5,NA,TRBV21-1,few,CASNSIVQTPTARGRDSNQPQHF,TGTGCCAGCAATTCGATCGTACAAACCCCCACGGCCAGGGGAAGGGACAGCAATCAGCCCCAGCATTTT
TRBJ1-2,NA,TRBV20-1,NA,CSARVLTVGHTF,TGCAGTGCTAGGGTCTTGACGGTAGGCCACACCTTC
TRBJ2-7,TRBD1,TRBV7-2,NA,CASSLDRGSHEQYF,TGTGCCAGCAGTTTGGACAGGGGGAGTCACGAGCAGTACTTC
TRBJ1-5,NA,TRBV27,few,CASSASKRNQPQHF,TGTGCCAGCAGCGCTTCGAAGCGTAATCAGCCCCAGCATTTT
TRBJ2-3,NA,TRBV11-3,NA,CASSSDWGDTDTQYF,TGTGCCAGCAGCTCCGACTGGGGAGACACAGATACGCAGTATTTT
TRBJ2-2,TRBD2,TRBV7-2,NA,CASSLRLAGANTGELFF,TGTGCCAGCAGCCTAAGACTAGCGGGGGCTAACACCGGGGAGCTGTTTTTT
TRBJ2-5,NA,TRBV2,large,CASSDSRGEKETQYF,TGTGCCAGCAGTGATAGCAGAGGGGAGAAAGAGACCCAGTACTTC
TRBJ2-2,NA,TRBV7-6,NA,CASTTQGNTGELFF,TGTGCCAGCACGACGCAGGGGAACACCGGGGAGCTGTTTTTT
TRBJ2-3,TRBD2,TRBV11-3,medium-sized,CASSSGTSGGGYTDTQYF,TGTGCCAGCAGCTCAGGGACTAGCGGGGGGGGATACACAGATACGCAGTATTTT
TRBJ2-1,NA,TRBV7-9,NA,CASSPRPGPAYNEQFF,TGTGCCAGCAGCCCCCGCCCGGGACCGGCTTACAATGAGCAGTTCTTC
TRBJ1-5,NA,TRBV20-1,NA,CSARTGKQPQHF,TGCAGTGCTAGAACGGGTAAGCAGCCCCAGCATTTT
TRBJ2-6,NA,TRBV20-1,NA,CSAGANVLTF,TGCAGTGCTGGGGCCAACGTCCTGACTTTC
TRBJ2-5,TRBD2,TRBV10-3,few,CATNLRGGDETQYF,TGTGCCACCAATCTCCGCGGGGGGGATGAGACCCAGTACTTC
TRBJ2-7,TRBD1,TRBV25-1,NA,CARISRDSINYEQYF,TGTGCCAGAATATCGAGGGACAGTATAAACTACGAGCAGTACTTC
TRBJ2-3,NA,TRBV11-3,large,CASSLDRVTDTQYF,TGTGCCAGCAGCTTAGATCGGGTTACAGATACGCAGTATTTT
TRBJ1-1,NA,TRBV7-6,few,CASSLVQGTEAFF,TGTGCTAGCAGCTTAGTGCAGGGTACTGAAGCTTTCTTT
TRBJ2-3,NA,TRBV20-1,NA,CSARLQGIDTQYF,TGCAGTGCTAGGCTACAGGGAATAGATACGCAGTATTTT
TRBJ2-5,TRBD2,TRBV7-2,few,CASSLMVTSGGKETQYF,TGTGCCAGCAGCTTAATGGTGACTAGCGGGGGCAAAGAGACCCAGTACTTC
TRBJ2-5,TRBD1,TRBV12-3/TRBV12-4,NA,CASSSAKTGIGETQYF,TGTGCCAGCAGCTCGGCGAAGACAGGGATTGGCGAGACCCAGTACTTC
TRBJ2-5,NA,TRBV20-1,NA,CSARDLRNQETQYF,TGCAGTGCTAGAGATCTGCGGAATCAAGAGACCCAGTACTTC
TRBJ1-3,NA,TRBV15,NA,CATSRDISGLGNTIYF,TGTGCCACCAGCAGAGATATTTCAGGTTTAGGGAACACCATATATTTT
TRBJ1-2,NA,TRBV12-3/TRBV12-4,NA,CASSPQGDYGYTF,TGTGCCAGCAGCCCACAGGGAGACTATGGCTACACCTTC
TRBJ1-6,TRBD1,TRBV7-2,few,CASSLGEDRPSSPLHF,TGTGCCAGCAGCTTAGGAGAGGACAGGCCCAGTTCACCCCTCCACTTT
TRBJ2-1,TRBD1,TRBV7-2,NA,CASSPRDRENEQFF,TGTGCCAGCAGCCCCCGGGACAGGGAAAATGAGCAGTTCTTC
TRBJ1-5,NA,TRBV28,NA,CASSPPPRVQSNQPQHF,TGTGCCAGCAGTCCTCCCCCCCGGGTTCAGAGCAATCAGCCCCAGCATTTT
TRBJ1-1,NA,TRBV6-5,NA,CASSYRFSGAFF,TGTGCCAGCAGTTACAGGTTCTCTGGGGCTTTCTTT
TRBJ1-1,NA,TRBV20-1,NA,CSARDPGGAQNTEAFF,TGCAGTGCTAGAGATCCTGGGGGGGCCCAGAACACTGAAGCTTTCTTT
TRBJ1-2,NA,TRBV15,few,CATSREEGVYGYTF,TGTGCCACCAGCAGAGAGGAGGGGGTCTATGGCTACACCTTC
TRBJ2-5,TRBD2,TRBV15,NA,CATSRDLAGGLQETQYF,TGTGCCACCAGCAGGGACCTAGCGGGGGGATTACAAGAGACCCAGTACTTC